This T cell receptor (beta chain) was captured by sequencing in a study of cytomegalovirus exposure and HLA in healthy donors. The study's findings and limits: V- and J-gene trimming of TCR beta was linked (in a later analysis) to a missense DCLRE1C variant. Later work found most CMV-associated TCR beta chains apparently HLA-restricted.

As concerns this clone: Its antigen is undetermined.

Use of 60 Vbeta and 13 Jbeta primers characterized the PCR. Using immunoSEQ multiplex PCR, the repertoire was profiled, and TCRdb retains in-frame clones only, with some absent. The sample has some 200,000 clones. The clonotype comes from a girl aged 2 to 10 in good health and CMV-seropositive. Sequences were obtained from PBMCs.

The CDR3 bases are TGTGCCAGCAGTGGAGGGAACACCGGGGAGCTGTTTTTT. Residues: CASSGGNTGELFF. The chain has TRBV25-1 and TRBJ2-2, with D hard to call. The CDR3 contains 13 residues. Germline CDR1 and CDR2: MGHDK and SYGVNS. Trimming cost V 4 bases and J 1 base, with 4 bases left between them.